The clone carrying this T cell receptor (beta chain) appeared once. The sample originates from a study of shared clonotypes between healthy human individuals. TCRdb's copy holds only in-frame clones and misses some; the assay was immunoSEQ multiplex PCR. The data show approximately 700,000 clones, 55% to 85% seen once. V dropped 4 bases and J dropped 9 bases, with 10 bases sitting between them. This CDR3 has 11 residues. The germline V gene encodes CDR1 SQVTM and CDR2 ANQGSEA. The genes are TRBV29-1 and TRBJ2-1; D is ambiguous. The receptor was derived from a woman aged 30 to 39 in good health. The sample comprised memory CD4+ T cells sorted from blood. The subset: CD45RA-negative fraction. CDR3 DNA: TGCAGCGTTGCTGGGTTGGGTGAGCAGTTCTTC. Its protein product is CSVAGLGEQFF.